Listed below are T cell receptor beta chains from one sample, sequenced in a study of blood T cell repertoires in COVID-19. This table comes from immunoSEQ multiplex PCR, and its TCRdb copy is limited to in-frame clones, with some not included. The sample has approximately 500,000 clones; approximately 91% are singletons. The sequenced sample was peripheral blood. The receptors shown here come from a woman in her 50s with COVID-19, enrolled during active disease. The CDR3 runs from the conserved cysteine through the conserved F or W. A D gene is named only where the DNA matches it firmly.

TRBD1	TRBV5-1	TRBJ1-6	CASSRTGGRNSPLHF
.	TRBV10-3	TRBJ2-7	CAIQQGVSYEQYF
.	TRBV28	TRBJ1-4	CASSLRGEKLFF
.	TRBV7-2	TRBJ1-2	CASSPITGLLGYTF
TRBD2	TRBV3-1/TRBV3-2	TRBJ2-1	CASSQDRLAGRYNEQFF
TRBD1	TRBV6-1	TRBJ1-2	CASSESRKDRGTFNYGYTF
.	TRBV7-9	TRBJ2-6	CASSLAIIEGAGANVLTF
.	TRBV30	TRBJ1-1	CAWISGRQGYTEAFF
.	TRBV6-5	TRBJ1-6	CASSYSMAVDSPLHF
.	TRBV18	TRBJ1-1	CASSEQLGTNTEAFF
.	TRBV9	TRBJ2-4	CASSVQGHENIQYF
TRBD1	TRBV5-4	TRBJ2-1	CASSSPRDRSSNEQFF
.	TRBV11-2	TRBJ2-3	CASSLQGTDTQYF
TRBD1	TRBV7-9	TRBJ1-1	CASSPRQGDTEAFF
.	TRBV12-3/TRBV12-4	TRBJ1-1	CASSFGGEGEAFF
.	TRBV12-5	TRBJ2-6	CASGSFTASGANVLTF
TRBD1	TRBV5-6	TRBJ2-7	CATSRTGDSEQYF
TRBD2	TRBV11-2	TRBJ2-5	CASSLGAGGAETQYF
.	TRBV10-2	TRBJ2-2	CASGTGEADTGELFF
TRBD1	TRBV10-1	TRBJ2-7	CASSESAGGDEQYF
TRBD1	TRBV2	TRBJ1-2	CASSVRQGAHGYTF
.	TRBV7-9	TRBJ1-2	CASSLEGRRYGYTF
.	TRBV29-1	TRBJ2-1	CSVGLSGEAGEQFF
TRBD1	TRBV19	TRBJ1-1	CASSEGQEGAEAFF
.	TRBV27	TRBJ1-4	CASSLGGQLNEKLFF
.	TRBV12-3/TRBV12-4	TRBJ1-2	CASSLPPGGYTF
.	TRBV5-1	TRBJ2-6	CASSFRTVYSGANVLTF
.	TRBV12-1	TRBJ2-1	CASSPGPQAYEQFF
.	TRBV19	TRBJ1-3	CASREGSYSGNTIYF
.	TRBV7-2	TRBJ1-2	CASSLIPGGANGYTF
TRBD1	TRBV3-1/TRBV3-2	TRBJ1-1	CASSQGGTGMNTEAFF
TRBD1	TRBV19	TRBJ1-2	CASSVGPLTGEEGYTF
.	TRBV2	TRBJ1-1	CASSYSVNTEAFF
TRBD1	TRBV7-9	TRBJ2-1	CASRHDRDYNEQFF
.	TRBV20-1	TRBJ1-1	CSASRGMERNTEAFF
TRBD1	TRBV9	TRBJ1-1	CASSVETGTEAFF
.	TRBV5-1	TRBJ2-5	CASSFGRGVQETQYF
.	TRBV6-5	TRBJ2-7	CASSRDTFLIYEQYF
.	TRBV10-3	TRBJ1-3	CAISDPRQSTGNTIYF
.	TRBV7-2	TRBJ2-2	CASSLHAGDTGELFF
.	TRBV5-4	TRBJ1-1	CASSLAGGATEAFF
.	TRBV7-3	TRBJ1-2	CASSPDRNYGYTF
.	TRBV7-8	TRBJ1-1	CASSPHVANTEAFF
.	TRBV11-2	TRBJ2-1	CATQGGLNEQFF
.	TRBV5-8	TRBJ1-2	CASSPTASTENGYTF